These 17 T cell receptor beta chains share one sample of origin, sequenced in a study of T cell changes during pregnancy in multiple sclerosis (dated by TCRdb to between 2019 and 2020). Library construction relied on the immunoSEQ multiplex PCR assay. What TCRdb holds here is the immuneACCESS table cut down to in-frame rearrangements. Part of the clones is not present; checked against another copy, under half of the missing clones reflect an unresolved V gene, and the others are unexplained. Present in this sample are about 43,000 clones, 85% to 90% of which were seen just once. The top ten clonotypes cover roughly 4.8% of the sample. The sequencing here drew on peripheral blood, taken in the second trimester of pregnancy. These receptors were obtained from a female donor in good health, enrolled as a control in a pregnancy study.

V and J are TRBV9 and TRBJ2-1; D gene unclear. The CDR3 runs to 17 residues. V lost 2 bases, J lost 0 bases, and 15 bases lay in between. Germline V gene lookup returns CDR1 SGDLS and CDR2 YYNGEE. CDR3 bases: TGTGCCAGCAGCGTGGTCCCGGGTTCGAGCTCCTACAATGAGCAGTTCTTC. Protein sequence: CASSVVPGSSSYNEQFF.

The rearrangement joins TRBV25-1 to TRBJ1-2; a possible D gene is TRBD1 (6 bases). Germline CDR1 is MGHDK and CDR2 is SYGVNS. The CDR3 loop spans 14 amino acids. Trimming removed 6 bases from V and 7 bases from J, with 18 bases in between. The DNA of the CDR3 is TGTGCCAGCAGGGGGGACAAAGGGCCGGGTGGCTACACCTTC. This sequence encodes CASRGDKGPGGYTF.

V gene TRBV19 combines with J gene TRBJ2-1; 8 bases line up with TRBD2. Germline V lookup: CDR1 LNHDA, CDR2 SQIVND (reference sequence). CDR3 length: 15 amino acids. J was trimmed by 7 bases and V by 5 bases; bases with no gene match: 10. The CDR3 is CASSPGASGWNEQFF. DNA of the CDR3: TGTGCCAGTAGTCCCGGGGCTAGCGGGTGGAATGAGCAGTTCTTC.

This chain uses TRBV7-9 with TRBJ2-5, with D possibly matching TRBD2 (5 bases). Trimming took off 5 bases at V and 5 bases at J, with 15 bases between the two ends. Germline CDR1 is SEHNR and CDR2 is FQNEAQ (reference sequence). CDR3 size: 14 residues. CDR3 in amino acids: CASSPVGLAETQYF. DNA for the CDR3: TGTGCCAGCAGCCCTGTCGGATTAGCGGAGACCCAGTACTTC.

CDR3 coding DNA: TGCGCCAGCAGCTTCGGGAGGGAGAAGGACGAGCAGTACTTC. Its translation is CASSFGREKDEQYF. V gene TRBV5-1 combines with J gene TRBJ2-7, with 8 bases that match TRBD2. V dropped 2 bases and J dropped 5; count of bases not matched to a gene: 6. The CDR3 has 14 residues. Germline-derived CDR1 and CDR2 are SGHRS and YFSETQ.

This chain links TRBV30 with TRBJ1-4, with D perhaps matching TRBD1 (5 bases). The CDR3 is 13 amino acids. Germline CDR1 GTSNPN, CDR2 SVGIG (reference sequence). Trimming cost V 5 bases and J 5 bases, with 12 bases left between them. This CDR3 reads CAWATGYNEKLFF. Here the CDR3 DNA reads TGTGCCTGGGCCACAGGCTACAATGAAAAACTGTTTTTT.

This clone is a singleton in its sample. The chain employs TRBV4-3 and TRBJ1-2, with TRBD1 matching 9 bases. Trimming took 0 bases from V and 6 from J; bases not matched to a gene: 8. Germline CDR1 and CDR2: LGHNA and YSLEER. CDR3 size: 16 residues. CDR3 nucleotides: TGCGCCAGCAGCCAAGATGACACCGGGACAGGGAATGGCTACACCTTC. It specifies CASSQDDTGTGNGYTF.

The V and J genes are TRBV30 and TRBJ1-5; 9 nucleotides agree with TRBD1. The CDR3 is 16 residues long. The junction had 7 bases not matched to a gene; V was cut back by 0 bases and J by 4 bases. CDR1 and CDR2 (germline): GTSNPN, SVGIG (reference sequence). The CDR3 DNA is TGTGCCTGGAGTGTATTTGGGACAGGGAAAAATCAGCCCCAGCATTTT. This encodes CAWSVFGTGKNQPQHF.

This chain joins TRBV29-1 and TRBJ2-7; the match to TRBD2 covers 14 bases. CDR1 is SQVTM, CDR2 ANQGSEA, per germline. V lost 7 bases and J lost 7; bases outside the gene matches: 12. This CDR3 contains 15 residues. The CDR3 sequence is CSAIPGLAGAGEQYF. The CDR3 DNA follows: TGCAGCGCGATACCGGGACTAGCGGGAGCCGGGGAGCAGTACTTC.

CDR3 DNA: TGCGCCAGCAGCCAAGGGGAGAGGGGGTCCGACGAGCAGTACTTC. Its protein product is CASSQGERGSDEQYF. The V gene is TRBV4-3, the J gene TRBJ2-5; weak D call: TRBD1 (6 bases). Gene TRBJ2-7 matches the end of the DNA better, so the J call may be wrong. The CDR3 totals 15 residues. Germline lookup yields CDR1 LGHNA and CDR2 YSLEER.

This CDR3 reads CASSQLGLVISGANVLTF. The CDR3 DNA is TGCGCCAGCAGCCAACTGGGACTCGTGATCTCTGGGGCCAACGTCCTGACTTTC. V is TRBV4-1 and J is TRBJ2-6, with D tentatively TRBD2 (6 bases). CDR1 and CDR2 (germline): MGHRA, YSYEKL. Trimming took off 2 bases at V and 0 bases at J, with 14 bases between the two ends. The CDR3 runs 18 residues.

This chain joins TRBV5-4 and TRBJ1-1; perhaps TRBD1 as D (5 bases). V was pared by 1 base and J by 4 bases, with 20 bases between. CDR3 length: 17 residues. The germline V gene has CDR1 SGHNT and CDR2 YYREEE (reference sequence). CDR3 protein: CASSLSVVRGRTTEAFF. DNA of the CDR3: TGTGCCAGCAGCTTGTCGGTAGTTCGGGGGAGAACCACTGAAGCTTTCTTT.

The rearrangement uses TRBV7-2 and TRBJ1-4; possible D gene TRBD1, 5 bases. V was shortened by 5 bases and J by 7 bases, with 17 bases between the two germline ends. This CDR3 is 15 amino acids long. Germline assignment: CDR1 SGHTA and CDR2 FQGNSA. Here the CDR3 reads CASSPQWGVSEKLFF. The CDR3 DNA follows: TGTGCCAGCAGCCCCCAGTGGGGCGTTAGTGAAAAACTGTTTTTT.

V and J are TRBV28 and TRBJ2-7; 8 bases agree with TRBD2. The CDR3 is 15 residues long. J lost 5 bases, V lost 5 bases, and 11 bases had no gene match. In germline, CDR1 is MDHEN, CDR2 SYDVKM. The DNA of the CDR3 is TGTGCCAGCAGTCATCCCCCGGGGGGGCAGAACGAGCAGTACTTC. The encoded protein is CASSHPPGGQNEQYF.

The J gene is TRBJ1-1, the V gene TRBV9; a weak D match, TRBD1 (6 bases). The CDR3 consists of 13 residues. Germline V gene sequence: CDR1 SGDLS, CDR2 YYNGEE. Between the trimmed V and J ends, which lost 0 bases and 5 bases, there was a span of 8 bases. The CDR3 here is CASSVGTATEAFF. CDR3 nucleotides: TGTGCCAGCAGCGTAGGGACAGCAACTGAAGCTTTCTTT.

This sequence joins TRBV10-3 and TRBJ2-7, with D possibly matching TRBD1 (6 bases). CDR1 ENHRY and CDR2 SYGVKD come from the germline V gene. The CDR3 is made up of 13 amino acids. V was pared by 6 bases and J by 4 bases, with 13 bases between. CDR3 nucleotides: TGTGCCATCAGCTACAGGGTAGGTTACGAGCAGTACTTC. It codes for CAISYRVGYEQYF.

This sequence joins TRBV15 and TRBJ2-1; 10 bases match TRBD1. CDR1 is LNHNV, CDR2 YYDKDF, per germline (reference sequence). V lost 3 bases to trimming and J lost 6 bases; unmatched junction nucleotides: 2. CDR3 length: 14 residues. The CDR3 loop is CATSRGTGANEQFF. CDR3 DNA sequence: TGTGCCACCAGCAGGGGGACAGGGGCCAATGAGCAGTTCTTC.